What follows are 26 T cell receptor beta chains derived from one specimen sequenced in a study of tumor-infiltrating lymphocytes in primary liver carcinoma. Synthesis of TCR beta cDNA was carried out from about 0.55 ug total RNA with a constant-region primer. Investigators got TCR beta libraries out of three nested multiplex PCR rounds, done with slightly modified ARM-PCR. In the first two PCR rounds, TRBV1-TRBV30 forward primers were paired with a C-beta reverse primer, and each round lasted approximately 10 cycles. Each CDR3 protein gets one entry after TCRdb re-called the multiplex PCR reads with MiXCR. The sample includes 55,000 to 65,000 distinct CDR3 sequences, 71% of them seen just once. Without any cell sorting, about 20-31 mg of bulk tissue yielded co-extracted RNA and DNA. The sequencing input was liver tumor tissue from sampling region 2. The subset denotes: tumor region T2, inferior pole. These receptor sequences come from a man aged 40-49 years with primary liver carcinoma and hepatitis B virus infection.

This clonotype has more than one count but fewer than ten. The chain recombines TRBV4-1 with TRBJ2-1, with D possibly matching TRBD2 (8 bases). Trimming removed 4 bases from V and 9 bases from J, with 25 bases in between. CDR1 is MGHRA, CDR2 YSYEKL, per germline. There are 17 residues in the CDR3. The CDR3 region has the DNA TGCGCCAGCAGCCCCAGGGGGGTAACGGGAGGGCGTAGTGAGCAGTTCTTC. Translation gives CASSPRGVTGGRSEQFF.

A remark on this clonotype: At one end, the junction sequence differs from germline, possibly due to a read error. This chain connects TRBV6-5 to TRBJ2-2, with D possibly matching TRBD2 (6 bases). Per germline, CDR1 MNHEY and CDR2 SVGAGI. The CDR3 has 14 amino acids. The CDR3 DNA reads TGTGTCAGCAATTACTCGAGGAAACGGGAGAAGCTGTTTTTT. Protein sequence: CVSNYSRKREKLFF.

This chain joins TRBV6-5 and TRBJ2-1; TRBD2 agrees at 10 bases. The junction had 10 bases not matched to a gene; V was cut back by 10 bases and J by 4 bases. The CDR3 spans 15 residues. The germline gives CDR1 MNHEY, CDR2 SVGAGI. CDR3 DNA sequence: TGTGCCAATACCCGAGCGGGAGGGGCATACAATGAGCAGTTCTTC. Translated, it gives CANTRAGGAYNEQFF.

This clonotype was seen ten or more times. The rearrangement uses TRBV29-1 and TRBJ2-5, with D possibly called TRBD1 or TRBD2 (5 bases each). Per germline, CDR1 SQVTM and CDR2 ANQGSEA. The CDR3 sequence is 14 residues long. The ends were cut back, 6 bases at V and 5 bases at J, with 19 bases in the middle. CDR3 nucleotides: TGCAGCGTCAAGGCTTGGGGACCCCAGGAGACCCAGTACTTC. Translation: CSVKAWGPQETQYF.

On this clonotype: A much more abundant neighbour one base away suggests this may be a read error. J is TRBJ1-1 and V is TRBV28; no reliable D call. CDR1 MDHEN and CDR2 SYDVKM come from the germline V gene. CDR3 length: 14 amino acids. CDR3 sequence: CATSLAGLSTEAFF. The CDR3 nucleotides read TGTGCCACCAGTTTAGCGGGGTTGAGCACTGAAGCTTTCTTT. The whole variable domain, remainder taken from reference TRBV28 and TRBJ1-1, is DVKVTQSSRYLVKRTGEKVFLECVQDMDHENMFWYRQDPGLGLRLIYFSYDVKMKEKGDIPEGYSVSREKKERFSLILESASTNQTSMYLCATSLAGLSTEAFFGQGTRLTVV.

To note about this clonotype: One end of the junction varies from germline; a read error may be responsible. DNA for the CDR3: TGTGCCAGTAGCTTCGGGGGGGGGTATGGGGCCAACGTCCTGACTTTC. Translating it yields CASSFGGGYGANVLTF. J is TRBJ2-6 and V is TRBV7-9; 8 nucleotides agree with TRBD2. The CDR3 is 16 amino acids. Germline CDR1 reads SEHNR; CDR2 reads FQNEAQ (reference sequence).

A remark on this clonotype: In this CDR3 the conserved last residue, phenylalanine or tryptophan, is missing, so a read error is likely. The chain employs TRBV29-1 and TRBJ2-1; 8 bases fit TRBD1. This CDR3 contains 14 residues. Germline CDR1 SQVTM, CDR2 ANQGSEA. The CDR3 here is CSVLGQGSFNEQFL. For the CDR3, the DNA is TGCAGCGTCCTCGGACAGGGCTCCTTCAATGAGCAGTTCCTC.

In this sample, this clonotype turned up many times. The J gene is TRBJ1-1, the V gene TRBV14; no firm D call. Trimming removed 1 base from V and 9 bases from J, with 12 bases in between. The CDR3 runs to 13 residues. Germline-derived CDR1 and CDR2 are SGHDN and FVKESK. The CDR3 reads CASSQGVSHKAFF. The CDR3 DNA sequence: TGTGCCAGCAGCCAAGGGGTTTCCCATAAAGCTTTCTTT.

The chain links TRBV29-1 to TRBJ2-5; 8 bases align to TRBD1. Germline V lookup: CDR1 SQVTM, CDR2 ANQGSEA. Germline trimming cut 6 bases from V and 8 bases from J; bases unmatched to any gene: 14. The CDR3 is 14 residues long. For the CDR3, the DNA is TGCAGCGTACGCCCAGGACAGGGAATGAATACCCAGTACTTC. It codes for CSVRPGQGMNTQYF.

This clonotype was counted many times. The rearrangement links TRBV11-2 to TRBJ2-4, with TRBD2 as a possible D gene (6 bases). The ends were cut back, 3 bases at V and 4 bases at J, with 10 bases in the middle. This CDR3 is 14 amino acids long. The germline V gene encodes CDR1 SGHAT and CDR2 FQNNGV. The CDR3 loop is CASSLAGPKNIQYF. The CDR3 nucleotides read TGTGCCAGCAGCTTGGCGGGACCGAAAAACATTCAGTACTTC.

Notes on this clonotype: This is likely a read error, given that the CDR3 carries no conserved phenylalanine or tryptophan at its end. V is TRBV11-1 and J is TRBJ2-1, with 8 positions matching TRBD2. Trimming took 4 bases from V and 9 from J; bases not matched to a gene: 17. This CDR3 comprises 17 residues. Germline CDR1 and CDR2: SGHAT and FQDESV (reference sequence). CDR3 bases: TGTGCCAGCAGCTGCCCTCCTGACGGGAGGGCCTTTAGTGAGCAGTTCTTA. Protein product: CASSCPPDGRAFSEQFL.

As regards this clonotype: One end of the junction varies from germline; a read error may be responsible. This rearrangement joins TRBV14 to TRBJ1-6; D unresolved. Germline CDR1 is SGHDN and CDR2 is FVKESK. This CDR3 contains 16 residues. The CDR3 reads CASSPSTGVINSSLHF. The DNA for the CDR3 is TGTGCCAGCAGCCCCTCCACTGGAGTAATTAATTCATCCCTCCACTTT.

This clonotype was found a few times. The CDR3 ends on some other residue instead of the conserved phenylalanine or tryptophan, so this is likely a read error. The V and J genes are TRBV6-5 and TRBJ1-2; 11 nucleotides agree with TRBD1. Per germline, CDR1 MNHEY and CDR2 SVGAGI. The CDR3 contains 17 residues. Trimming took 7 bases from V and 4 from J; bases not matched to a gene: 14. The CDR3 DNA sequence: TGTGCCAGCAAGGGGGGACAGGGGGATCGATTCGGCTATGGCTACACCCTC. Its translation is CASKGGQGDRFGYGYTL.

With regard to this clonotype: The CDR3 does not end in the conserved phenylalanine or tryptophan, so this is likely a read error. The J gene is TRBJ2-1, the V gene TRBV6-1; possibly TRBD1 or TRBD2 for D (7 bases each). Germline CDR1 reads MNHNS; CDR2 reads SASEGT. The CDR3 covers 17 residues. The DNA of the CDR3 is TGTGCCAGCAGGGGGAGGGACAGTCGAGCCTGGGACAATAAGCAGTTCTTA. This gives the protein CASRGRDSRAWDNKQFL.

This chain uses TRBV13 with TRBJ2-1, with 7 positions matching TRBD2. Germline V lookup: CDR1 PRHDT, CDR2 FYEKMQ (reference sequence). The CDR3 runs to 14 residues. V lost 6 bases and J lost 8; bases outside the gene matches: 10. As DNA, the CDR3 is TGTGCCAGCAGAGACTACGGTCGGGGGGATGAGCAGTTCTTC. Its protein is CASRDYGRGDEQFF. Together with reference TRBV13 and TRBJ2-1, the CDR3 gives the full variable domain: AAGVIQSPRHLIKEKRETATLKCYPIPRHDTVYWYQQGPGQDPQFLISFYEKMQSDKGSIPDRFSAQQFSDYHSELNMSSLELGDSALYFCASRDYGRGDEQFFGPGTRLTVL.

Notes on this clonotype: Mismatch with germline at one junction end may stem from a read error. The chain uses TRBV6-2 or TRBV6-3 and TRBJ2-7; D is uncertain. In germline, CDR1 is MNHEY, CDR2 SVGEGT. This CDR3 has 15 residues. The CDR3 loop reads CAADAASGPLGEQNF. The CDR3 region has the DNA TGTGCCGCCGACGCAGCCTCCGGCCCCCTTGGCGAGCAGAATTTC.

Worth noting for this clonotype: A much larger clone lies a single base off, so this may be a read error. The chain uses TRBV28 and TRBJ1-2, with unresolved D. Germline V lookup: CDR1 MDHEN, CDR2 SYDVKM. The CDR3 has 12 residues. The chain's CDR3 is CVSSGYNYGYTF. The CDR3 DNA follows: TGTGTCAGCAGCGGTTATAACTATGGCTACACCTTC.

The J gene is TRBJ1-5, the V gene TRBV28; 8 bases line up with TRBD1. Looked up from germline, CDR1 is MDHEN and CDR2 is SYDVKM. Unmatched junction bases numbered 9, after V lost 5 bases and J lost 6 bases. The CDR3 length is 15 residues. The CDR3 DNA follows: TGTGCCAGCAGTCCCCTATCAGGGGGCGGTCAGCCCCAGCATTTT. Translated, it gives CASSPLSGGGQPQHF.

CDR3: CASSLAGGRIRGNEQFF. DNA for the CDR3: TGTGCCAGCAGCTTGGCGGGGGGCCGCATCCGGGGCAATGAGCAGTTCTTC. This chain joins TRBV7-8 and TRBJ2-1; 8 nucleotides agree with TRBD2. Germline V gives CDR1 SGHVS, CDR2 FQNEAQ. The CDR3 consists of 17 residues. The V segment lost 3 bases and the J segment 6 bases; nucleotides outside the gene matches: 13.

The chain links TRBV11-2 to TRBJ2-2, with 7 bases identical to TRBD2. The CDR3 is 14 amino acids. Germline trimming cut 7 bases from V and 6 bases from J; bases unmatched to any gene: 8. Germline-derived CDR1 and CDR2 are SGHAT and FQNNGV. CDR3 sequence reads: CASNLAVVPGELFF. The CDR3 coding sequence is TGTGCCAGCAACCTAGCGGTAGTTCCCGGGGAGCTGTTTTTT.

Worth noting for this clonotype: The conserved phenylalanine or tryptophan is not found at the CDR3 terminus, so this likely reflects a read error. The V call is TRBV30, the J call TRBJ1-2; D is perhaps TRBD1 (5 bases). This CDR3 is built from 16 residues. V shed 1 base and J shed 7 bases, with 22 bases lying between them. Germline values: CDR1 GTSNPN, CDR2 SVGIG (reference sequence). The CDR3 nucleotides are TGTGCCTGGAGTGAGCGGAGCCGGGACGGATTTTGTGGCTACACCCTC. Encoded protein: CAWSERSRDGFCGYTL.

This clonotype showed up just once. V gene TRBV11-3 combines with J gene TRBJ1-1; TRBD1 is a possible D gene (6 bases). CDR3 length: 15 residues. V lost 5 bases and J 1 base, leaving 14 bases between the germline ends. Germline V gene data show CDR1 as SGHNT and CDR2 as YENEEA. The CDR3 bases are TGTGCCAGCAGCCCGCGACAGGATCGGAACACTGAAGCTTTCTTT. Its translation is CASSPRQDRNTEAFF.

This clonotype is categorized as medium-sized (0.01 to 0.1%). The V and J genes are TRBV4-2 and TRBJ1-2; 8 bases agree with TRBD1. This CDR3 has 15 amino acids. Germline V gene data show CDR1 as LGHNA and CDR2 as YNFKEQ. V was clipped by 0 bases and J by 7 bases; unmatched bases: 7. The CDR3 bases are TGTGCCAGCAGCCAAGAGGCAGGGGGCGGATCTGGCTACACCTTC. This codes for CASSQEAGGGSGYTF.

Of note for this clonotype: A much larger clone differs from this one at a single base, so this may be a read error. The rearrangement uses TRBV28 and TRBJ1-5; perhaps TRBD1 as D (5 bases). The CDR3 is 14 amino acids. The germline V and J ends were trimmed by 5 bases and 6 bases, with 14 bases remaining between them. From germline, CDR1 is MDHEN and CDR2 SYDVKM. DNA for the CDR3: TGTGCCAGCAGTAACAGGTTAAGAAGTCAGCCCCAGCATTTT. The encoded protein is CASSNRLRSQPQHF.

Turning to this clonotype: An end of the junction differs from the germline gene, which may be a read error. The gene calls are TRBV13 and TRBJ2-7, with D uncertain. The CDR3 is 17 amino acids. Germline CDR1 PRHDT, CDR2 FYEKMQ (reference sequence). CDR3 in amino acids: CVSTDQWDPKVSGEQYF. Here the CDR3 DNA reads TGTGTCAGCACCGACCAATGGGATCCTAAGGTATCGGGCGAGCAGTACTTC.

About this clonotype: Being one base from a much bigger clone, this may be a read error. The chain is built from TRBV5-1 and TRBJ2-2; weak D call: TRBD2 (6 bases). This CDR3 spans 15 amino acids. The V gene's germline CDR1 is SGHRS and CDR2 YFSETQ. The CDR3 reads CASSLSQGNTGGLFF. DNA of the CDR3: TGCGCCAGCAGCTTGAGTCAGGGCAACACCGGGGGGCTGTTTTTT.